This T cell receptor beta chain was recorded in a study of T cell repertoires and leukemia-associated antigens. Germline CDR1 is SGHTA and CDR2 is FQGNSA. With 5 bases clipped from V and 3 bases from J, the junction kept 5 bases outside the gene matches. CDR3 length equals 15 residues. General observations from the study: Expanded clones' antigen specificity and function were not directly tested.

CD3+ T cells were rested overnight without fetal bovine serum. TCRdb processed the 5' RACE reads anew with MiXCR; each CDR3 protein has one entry. This table has 8,000 to 10,000 distinct CDR3 sequences, 43% appearing once. With respect to this clonotype: Its antigen is currently unknown.

Material for sequencing was CD3+ T cells sorted from blood and cultured. The chain is built from TRBV7-2 and TRBJ2-1, with 9 bases that match TRBD2. This clonotype was obtained from a female donor in good health. CDR3 amino acids: CASSPSSGVYNEQFF. The CDR3 bases are TGTGCCAGCAGCCCCTCTAGCGGGGTCTACAATGAGCAGTTCTTC.